This T cell receptor (beta chain) was obtained from a study of cytomegalovirus exposure and HLA in healthy donors. Study findings and constraints: Published work reported that the classifier diagnosed cytomegalovirus status with high specificity and sensitivity.

Trimming at V came to 2 bases and at J to 5 bases, leaving 6 bases not matched to a gene. From germline, CDR1 is MNHEY and CDR2 SMNVEV (reference sequence). This CDR3 is 14 amino acids long. TCRdb's copy holds only in-frame clones and misses some; the assay was immunoSEQ multiplex PCR. Among 330,000 or so clones listed, approximately 90% were seen once. It was the roughly 120-subject validation cohort, separate from the roughly 700-subject first cohort, to which the donors belonged. In the case of this clone: Its matching antigen is unknown.

The specimen sequenced was PBMCs. The chain carries TRBV27 and TRBJ2-7; the match to TRBD1 covers 7 bases. The TCR comes from a woman aged 18-29 years in good health and CMV-seronegative. This chain's CDR3 is CASSLDRVRHEQYF. CDR3 bases: TGTGCCAGCAGTTTAGACAGGGTCCGTCACGAGCAGTACTTC.